This TCR beta chain was found in a study of blood T cell repertoires in COVID-19. Study details: T cells, B-cell-depleted T cells, or PBMCs supplied cDNA or gDNA.

This CDR3 is 20 amino acids long. Germline CDR1 and CDR2: LNHDA and SQIVND (reference sequence). On this clone: Germline and junction disagree at one end, which may indicate a read error.

The method was immunoSEQ multiplex PCR; TCRdb's version includes in-frame clones alone and lacks a portion of them. The sample carries 150,000 to 200,000 clones, approximately 86% recorded once. Sample: peripheral blood. The origin of this receptor is a young man with acute or convalescent COVID-19. The chain couples TRBV19 to TRBJ2-3; 14 bases agree with TRBD2. The CDR3 is CASRGTSGGHASSPQDTQYF. CDR3 bases: TGTGCCAGTAGAGGGACTAGCGGGGGACATGCGAGTTCGCCCCAAGATACACAGTATTTT.